The rows below give T cell receptor beta chains drawn from one sample of a study of regulatory T cells in long-lasting Graves disease. TCRdb called the multiplex PCR reads again in MiXCR, with one record for every CDR3 protein. The sample lists roughly 410,000 distinct CDR3 sequences, 15% occurring once. The same sample was also used in a study of T cells in Graves' hyperthyroidism and ophthalmopathy.

Specimen: peripheral blood mononuclear cells (PBMCs), collected at new diagnosis, from a patient treated with antithyroid drugs. The origin of the receptors is a woman aged 40-49 years with Graves disease. Each CDR3 is given with its conserved first and last residue.

TRBV18 | CASSFTTAEQYF
TRBV20-1 | CSGIPRREAYEQYF
TRBV19 | CASSIAHSSSYNEQFF
TRBV28 | CASSWRASGIYEQYF
TRBV2 | CASSLGRMASNEQYF
TRBV20-1 | CSARKPSMDTQYF
TRBV10-2 | CASSGTPYEQYF
TRBV7-9 | CASSPLAVYEQYF
TRBV9 | CASSEGGSTEAFF
TRBV25-1 | CASSDRQPPEQYF
TRBV4-1 | CASSQDSGQFSYEQYF
TRBV5-8 | CASSFPGLNYEQYF
TRBV19 | CASSMGGVDGSSYEQYF
TRBV6-2/TRBV6-3 | CASQGEGGNQPQHF
TRBV19 | CASSMAGTGFHEQYF
TRBV5-6 | CASSLARQSYEQYF
TRBV6-1 | CASGSGGTDTQYF
TRBV4-2 | CASSQGQRRRPNEKLFF
TRBV27 | CASSSSGRAGTGELFF
TRBV20-1 | CSARGTGAVEKLFF
TRBV27 | CASSLTPASGVSTDTQYF
TRBV14 | CASSQAVGTFNYGYTF
TRBV5-1 | CASSLTGTTYWEAFF
TRBV12-3/TRBV12-4 | CASSFVLGGNKGEQFF
TRBV6-2/TRBV6-3 | CASATSGRANEQFF
TRBV27 | CASSLRQGAGGELFF
TRBV20-1 | CSALSGRKQNNEQFF
TRBV7-8 | CASSPRTEKFYEQYF
TRBV7-8 | CASSFSGTSEQFF